The entry below describes one T cell receptor beta chain. The data are from a study of shared clonotypes between healthy human individuals. Template for every sorted-subset replicate PCR totaled around 210 ng DNA, some 30,000 T cell genomes. Data came from immunoSEQ multiplex PCR; TCRdb stores just in-frame clones and leaves some out. Of under 2.5 million clones in the sample, around 93% are singletons; the top ten hold 0.37%. Germline CDR1 and CDR2: KGHSH and LQKENI. With V trimmed by 1 base and J by 7 bases, 8 bases remained unmatched. The CDR3 has 15 amino acids. Sequencing was done on a sample of naive CD4+ T cells from PBMCs. Subset reported: CD45RA+ positively selected. This rearrangement joins TRBV18 to TRBJ1-1, with TRBD1 identical over 8 bases. The sequence was obtained from a man aged 18 to 35 in good health. Some clones in this sample may be carry-over from other donors' samples. CDR3 sequence (DNA): TGTGCCAGCTCACCACAAGGGACAGGAGGCGGTGAAGCTTTCTTT. It specifies CASSPQGTGGGEAFF.